Listed here is a single T cell receptor beta chain. This record comes from a study of blood T cell repertoires in COVID-19. Whole-study context: PBMCs, B-cell-depleted T cells, or T cells were the source of the cDNA or gDNA that made up the material.

Original processing methods: From reference gene primer amplification, estimates of nucleated cell counts were derived. Profiling relied on immunoSEQ multiplex PCR, and the TCRdb table lists in-frame clones only, not all of them. The DNA gave D and trimming, while V, J and clone size come from that table. In the table there are about 28,000 clones, over 75% of which are singletons. The CDR3 extends over 18 amino acids. Sequences were obtained from peripheral blood. The V gene is TRBV21-1, the J gene TRBJ2-6; the table names TRBD2, a call not compared with the DNA. TRBV21-1 is a pseudogene. This receptor was taken from a man aged 70-80 years with active COVID-19. The chain's CDR3 is CASSKGRSYYSGANVLTF. DNA for the CDR3: TGTGCCAGCAGCAAAGGGAGAAGTTATTACTCTGGGGCCAACGTCCTGACTTTC.